This T cell receptor beta chain was sequenced for a study of beta chain features in type 1 diabetes. Study-level findings and limits: Type 1 diabetes patients had fewer VDJ junction insertions and more deletions.

Per germline, CDR1 LNHDA and CDR2 SQIVND (reference sequence). Trimming took off 7 bases at V and 1 base at J, with 8 bases between the two ends. This CDR3 region has 13 residues. Points on this clone: As yet, its antigen is unknown.

The entirety of the isolated RNA underwent reverse transcription, so expressed TCRB transcripts were sequenced. The assay was immunoSEQ multiplex PCR, and TCRdb's table has in-frame clones only and misses some. In the table there are about 900,000 clones, around a sixth of which are singletons. The genes are TRBV19 and TRBJ1-5, with a tentative D call TRBD1 (6 bases). The source is a young woman in good health. The sequenced material came from naive CD4+ T cells from blood. The CDR3 DNA sequence: TGTGCCAGTAACGACAGGAGCAATCAGCCCCAGCATTTT. Amino acid sequence: CASNDRSNQPQHF.